One and the same sample provided the 20 T cell receptor beta chains below, sequenced in a study of glioma-infiltrating T cells. Using RNA template, CDR3s of TCR alpha and beta were amplified with iRepertoire arm-PCR. TCRdb reprocessed the multiplex PCR reads via MiXCR and lists one record per CDR3 protein. The sample holds under 150,000 distinct CDR3 sequences; roughly 43% are singletons and the top ten take around a fifth. Sequences were obtained from glioma tissue, nonneoplastic brain tissue, or PBMCs (not recorded which). These receptors came from a human donor with low-grade glioma or glioblastoma, undergoing nonglioma brain surgery, or in good health (not recorded which).

This chain links TRBV4-2 with TRBJ1-2; D remains ambiguous. V lost 2 bases and J lost 0, with 10 bases in between. Looked up from germline, CDR1 is LGHNA and CDR2 is YNFKEQ. The CDR3 length is 15 residues. CDR3 sequence: CASSQRGQSNYGYTF. The CDR3 nucleotides are TGTGCCAGCAGCCAAAGAGGGCAGTCTAACTATGGCTACACCTTC.

This chain links TRBV7-2 with TRBJ1-6; no clear D gene. The CDR3 covers 12 residues. CDR1 and CDR2 (germline): SGHTA, FQGNSA. Trimming left V 2 bases short and J 6 bases short, with 2 bases between. CDR3 nucleotides: TGTGCCAGCAGCTTACTTAATTCACCCCTCCACTTT. Translating gives CASSLLNSPLHF.

CDR3 nucleotide sequence: TGTGCCAGCAGCCTAAGTAGGGGTTACACAGATACGCAGTATTTT. Translating it yields CASSLSRGYTDTQYF. The J gene is TRBJ2-3, the V gene TRBV6-1, with D maybe TRBD1 (5 bases). The germline V gene encodes CDR1 MNHNS and CDR2 SASEGT. The V and J ends lost 6 bases and 2 bases respectively, with 15 bases between them. The CDR3 loop spans 15 amino acids.

The genes are TRBV6-1 and TRBJ1-6, with 10 bases matching TRBD1. The CDR3 totals 13 residues. The V gene's germline CDR1 is MNHNS and CDR2 SASEGT. After removal of 8 bases from V and 10 bases from J, the junction contained 5 bases not matched to a gene. The CDR3 DNA follows: TGTGCCAGCGTGGGGACAGGGGTATCACCCCTCCACTTT. Its translation: CASVGTGVSPLHF.

The genes are TRBV6-5 and TRBJ2-6; the D is unclear. CDR1 MNHEY and CDR2 SVGAGI come from the germline V gene. The CDR3 extends over 15 amino acids. V was clipped by 2 bases and J by 0 bases, with 5 bases between them. The chain's CDR3 is CASSYRHSGANVLTF. The CDR3 DNA reads as TGTGCCAGCAGTTACAGGCACTCTGGGGCCAACGTCCTGACTTTC.

A remark on this clonotype: This may be a read error: a much more frequent sequence differs by one nucleotide. The chain recombines TRBV6-2 or TRBV6-3 with TRBJ2-1, with 8 nucleotides matching TRBD1. The V gene end was trimmed by 6 bases and the J gene end by 10 bases; junction bases not matched to a gene: 11. Looked up from germline, CDR1 is MNHEY and CDR2 is SVGEGT. The CDR3 is 14 amino acids. CDR3: CASSPGTGSYEQFF. The DNA of the CDR3 is TGTGCCAGCAGCCCCGGGACAGGATCTTACGAGCAGTTCTTC.

Details on this clonotype: A much larger clone differs by one base, so this may be a read error. The chain recombines TRBV6-2 or TRBV6-3 with TRBJ2-7, with TRBD1 identical over 8 bases. This CDR3 comprises 15 residues. V gave up 7 bases and J gave up 2 bases; unmatched junction bases: 10. The germline V gene encodes CDR1 MNHEY and CDR2 SVGEGT. The CDR3 nucleotides are TGTGCCAGCACTCAGACAGGGGCGATGCCCTACGAGCAGTACTTC. It encodes CASTQTGAMPYEQYF.

This clonotype occurred a few times. The chain combines TRBV6-2 or TRBV6-3 with TRBJ1-1; D call uncertain. This CDR3 is 15 amino acids long. Trimming cost V 6 bases and J 4 bases, with 18 bases left between them. Germline loops: CDR1 MNHEY, CDR2 SVGEGT. CDR3 protein: CASSQSVDGGTEAFF. The CDR3 DNA reads as TGTGCCAGCAGCCAATCGGTCGATGGCGGCACTGAAGCTTTCTTT.

This sequence joins TRBV6-1 and TRBJ1-1; no firm D call. Trimming removed 6 bases at V and 1 base at J, with 12 bases between. CDR1 MNHNS and CDR2 SASEGT come from the germline V gene. The CDR3 sequence is 14 residues long. CDR3 DNA sequence: TGTGCCAGCAGCCCCTTTCCAGGGAACACTGAAGCTTTCTTT. Amino acids: CASSPFPGNTEAFF.

This chain links TRBV28 with TRBJ1-2, with D tentatively TRBD1 (6 bases). Trimming cost V 1 base and J 3 bases, with 9 bases left between them. Germline V gene data show CDR1 as MDHEN and CDR2 as SYDVKM. CDR3 size: 14 residues. CDR3 sequence (DNA): TGTGCCAGCAGTTTATATAGACAGGACTATGGCTACACCTTC. Protein sequence: CASSLYRQDYGYTF.

Concerning this clonotype itself: A much larger clone sits a single nucleotide away, making a read error possible. V gene TRBV6-1 combines with J gene TRBJ2-3; no definite D call. There are 15 residues in the CDR3. Germline V gene data show CDR1 as MNHNS and CDR2 as SASEGT. CDR3 amino acids: CASSRVGGSTYTQYF. Written as DNA, the CDR3 is TGTGCCAGCAGCCGCGTTGGCGGAAGCACATATACGCAGTATTTT.

This clonotype was seen more than once but under ten times. The chain recombines TRBV6-2 or TRBV6-3 with TRBJ1-5; no reliable D call. The V gene lost 2 bases and the J gene lost 8 bases, with 4 bases spanning the gap. This CDR3 has 11 amino acids. Germline-derived CDR1 and CDR2 are MNHEY and SVGEGT. The CDR3 DNA sequence: TGTGCCAGCAGTTACCCCGAGCCCCAGCATTTT. It is translated as CASSYPEPQHF.

The chain employs TRBV2 and TRBJ2-1, with D possibly TRBD1 on 5 matching bases. CDR3 length equals 14 residues. Per germline, CDR1 SNHLY and CDR2 FYNNEI. Trimming stripped 4 bases from V and 4 bases from J, with 11 bases between. CDR3 nucleotide sequence: TGTGCCAGCAGTGCCCCGAGGACATACAATGAGCAGTTCTTC. This encodes CASSAPRTYNEQFF.

This clonotype was counted once. A junction end diverges from the germline sequence, so it may reflect a read error. The rearrangement links TRBV7-2 to TRBJ1-1; D not resolved. CDR3 length: 14 amino acids. CDR1 and CDR2 from the germline V gene are SGHTA and FQGNSA. CDR3 protein: CASSLEVRNNEAFF. CDR3 coding DNA: TGTGCCAGCAGCTTAGAGGTCAGGAACAATGAAGCTTTCTTT. Filled out from reference TRBV7-2 and TRBJ1-1, the complete variable domain reads GAGVSQSPSNKVTEKGKDVELRCDPISGHTALYWYRQSLGQGLEFLIYFQGNSAPDKSGLPSDRFSAERTGGSVSTLTIQRTQQEDSAVYLCASSLEVRNNEAFFGQGTRLTVV.

A word on this clonotype: A junction end diverges from the germline sequence, so it may reflect a read error. The J gene is TRBJ1-1, the V gene TRBV18, with D possibly being TRBD1 (6 bases). This CDR3 has 12 amino acids. Germline CDR1 and CDR2: KGHSH and LQKENI. The CDR3: CASSPDRTEDFF. CDR3 nucleotide sequence: TGTGCCAGCTCACCGGACAGAACTGAAGATTTCTTT.

This clonotype has more than one count but fewer than ten. J is TRBJ2-7 and V is TRBV20-1, with D possibly matching TRBD1 (5 bases). Germline CDR1 and CDR2: DFQATT and SNEGSKA (reference sequence). The CDR3 is 14 residues long. V shed 2 bases and J shed 4 bases, with 15 bases lying between them. CDR3 region: CSARSRGVWYEQYF. Here the CDR3 DNA reads TGCAGTGCTAGAAGTAGGGGCGTTTGGTACGAGCAGTACTTC.

V gene TRBV6-1 combines with J gene TRBJ2-7, with D perhaps TRBD1 (6 bases). Germline CDR1 and CDR2: MNHNS and SASEGT. Trimming stripped 10 bases from V and 2 bases from J, with 9 bases between. There are 11 residues in the CDR3. The CDR3 loop is CAIRDTYEQYF. The CDR3 DNA is TGTGCCATCAGGGACACCTACGAGCAGTACTTC.

The sample holds a few counts of this clonotype. The rearrangement joins TRBV5-4 to TRBJ2-7; TRBD1 agrees at 8 bases. V gave up 4 bases and J gave up 1 base; unmatched junction bases: 4. This CDR3 is built from 14 residues. The germline CDR1 and CDR2 sequences are SGHNT and YYREEE (reference sequence). In DNA form, the CDR3 reads TGTGCCAGCAGCCGGGGACAGGAGTCCTACGAGCAGTACTTC. Its translation is CASSRGQESYEQYF.

This clonotype was seen only once. The gene calls are TRBV20-1 and TRBJ2-7; TRBD2 matches at 7 bases. CDR3 length equals 13 residues. The germline V gene encodes CDR1 DFQATT and CDR2 SNEGSKA (reference sequence). Losses at the gene ends were 4 bases for V and 3 bases for J; bases not matched to a gene: 6. The CDR3 loop reads CSATLGGSYEQYF. The DNA of the CDR3 is TGCAGTGCTACCCTGGGCGGGAGCTACGAGCAGTACTTC.

The gene calls are TRBV6-2 or TRBV6-3 and TRBJ2-1; D call uncertain. V lost 0 bases to trimming and J lost 4 bases, with 4 bases between them. Per germline, CDR1 MNHEY and CDR2 SVGEGT. This CDR3 is built from 13 residues. The DNA for the CDR3 is TGTGCCAGCAGTTACTCCCAATACAATGAGCAGTTCTTC. This sequence encodes CASSYSQYNEQFF.